This T cell receptor beta chain was identified during a study of blood T cell repertoires in COVID-19. Turning to the study itself: COVID-19 samples collected from the United States, Italy and Spain covered acute and convalescent phases. PBMCs, B-cell-depleted T cells, or T cells were the source of the cDNA or gDNA that made up the material.

This clone has a single count. In the authors' workflow: Amplification of reference gene primers was used by the study to estimate nucleated cell counts. TCRdb's table, derived via immunoSEQ multiplex PCR, lists solely in-frame clones and lacks some. The D gene and trimming were derived from the DNA, and the V and J assignments and clone size from that table. Of more than 250,000 clones in the sample, approximately 86% are singletons; the top ten hold about 2.2%. The sequenced sample was peripheral blood. The receptor's source is a woman in her twenties or thirties who had recovered from COVID-19.

Written as DNA, the CDR3 is TGTGCCAGCCCACGGAGGGTAGGGGCCTACGAGCAGTACTTC. Amino acid sequence: CASPRRVGAYEQYF. The rearrangement links TRBV19 to TRBJ2-7; TRBD2 might be the D (6 bases). Trimming stripped 9 bases from V and 2 bases from J, with 17 bases between. The CDR3 covers 14 residues. Germline CDR1 and CDR2: LNHDA and SQIVND (reference sequence).